The 29 T cell receptor beta chains below come from one sample, sequenced in a study of CD8+CD57+ T cells in acquired aplastic anemia. Using genomic DNA as the template, TCR beta VDJ and CDR3 profiling was carried out. TCRdb processed the reads anew with MiXCR; each CDR3 protein has one entry. The top ten hold roughly 46% of the sample, which has about 190,000 distinct CDR3 sequences, 64% seen once. The specimen sequenced was sorted CD4+, CD8+, or CD8+CD57+ T cells (not recorded which) from PBMCs. The source is a human donor with severe aplastic anemia or a healthy control (not recorded which).

The chain carries TRBV7-2 and TRBJ2-7, with D possibly being TRBD2 (6 bases). Trimming left V 3 bases short and J 0 bases short, with 15 bases between. Germline V gene sequence: CDR1 SGHTA, CDR2 FQGNSA. The CDR3 is made up of 16 amino acids. CDR3 residues: CASSLVGTQSSYEQYF. For the CDR3, the DNA is TGTGCCAGCAGCTTGGTTGGGACTCAGAGCTCCTACGAGCAGTACTTC.

This clonotype was seen at least ten times. CDR3 DNA sequence: TGTGCCAGCAGTTCGGGGACAGCCGGTACGCAGTATTTT. It codes for CASSSGTAGTQYF. V usage is TRBV12-3 or TRBV12-4 and J usage is TRBJ2-3; 7 nucleotides agree with TRBD1. The V gene end was trimmed by 4 bases and the J gene end by 8 bases; junction bases not matched to a gene: 6. The CDR3 sequence is 13 residues long.

The chain uses TRBV20-1 and TRBJ2-3; possible D gene TRBD2, 6 bases. V was trimmed by 3 bases and J by 8 bases, leaving 24 bases between them. The length of the CDR3 is 16 residues. Germline loops: CDR1 DFQATT, CDR2 SNEGSKA (reference sequence). The chain's CDR3 is CSARDFLGGEGGTQYF. The CDR3, as DNA: TGCAGTGCTAGGGACTTTCTGGGCGGGGAAGGAGGTACGCAGTATTTT.

The table lists this clonotype with many counts. DNA of the CDR3: TGTGCCAGCAGCTTATGGGGGACTCACAATGAGCAGTTCTTC. Its protein product is CASSLWGTHNEQFF. This rearrangement joins TRBV13 to TRBJ2-1, with D maybe TRBD2 (6 bases). This CDR3 contains 14 residues. The germline V gene encodes CDR1 PRHDT and CDR2 FYEKMQ (reference sequence). The germline V and J ends were trimmed by 2 bases and 5 bases, with 10 bases remaining between them.

The CDR3: CASSLRDNYYTF. The DNA for the CDR3 is TGTGCCAGCAGCTTAAGGGACAATTACTACACCTTC. This chain links TRBV7-2 with TRBJ1-2; possibly TRBD1 for D (6 bases). V gave up 2 bases and J gave up 10 bases, with 11 bases separating them. The CDR3 is made up of 12 amino acids. Germline V gene sequence: CDR1 SGHTA, CDR2 FQGNSA.

A note on this clonotype: This may stem from a read error, because a much larger clone lies one nucleotide away. The genes are TRBV7-9 and TRBJ1-1; no reliable D call. The CDR3 has 13 residues. Trimming cost V 7 bases and J 7 bases, with 16 bases left between them. Germline CDR1 reads SEHNR; CDR2 reads FQNEAQ (reference sequence). This CDR3 is CASKHSGPDEAFF. The CDR3 DNA follows: TGTGCCAGCAAACATTCCGGGCCGGATGAAGCTTTCTTT.

The J gene is TRBJ2-7, the V gene TRBV7-9; 9 positions agree with TRBD2. Trimming at V came to 4 bases and at J to 0 bases, leaving 7 bases not matched to a gene. Germline CDR1 and CDR2: SEHNR and FQNEAQ (reference sequence). The CDR3 covers 16 residues. DNA for the CDR3: TGTGCCAGCAGCTCCTTTAGCGGGGGTACCTCCTACGAGCAGTACTTC. Protein product: CASSSFSGGTSYEQYF. Drawing the rest from reference TRBV7-9 and TRBJ2-7, the complete variable domain is DTGVSQNPRHKITKRGQNVTFRCDPISEHNRLYWYRQTLGQGPEFLTYFQNEAQLEKSRLLSDRFSAERPKGSFSTLEIQRTEQGDSAMYLCASSSFSGGTSYEQYFGPGTRLTVT.

The chain recombines TRBV5-6 with TRBJ1-6, with unresolved D. The CDR3 spans 14 residues. V was clipped by 0 bases and J by 10 bases, with 11 bases between them. Germline lookup yields CDR1 SGHDT and CDR2 YYEEEE. The DNA for the CDR3 is TGTGCCAGCAGCTTGGAGGTGGGAATCTCACCCCTCCACTTT. It translates to CASSLEVGISPLHF.

V usage is TRBV5-1 and J usage is TRBJ2-7; the match to TRBD1 covers 10 bases. Germline-derived CDR1 and CDR2 are SGHRS and YFSETQ. The CDR3 has 14 residues. V lost 4 bases and J lost 7; bases outside the gene matches: 8. The CDR3 loop is CASSPADRGREQYF. CDR3 bases: TGCGCCAGCAGCCCGGCCGACAGGGGGCGAGAGCAGTACTTC.

The V call is TRBV2, the J call TRBJ2-1; D is possibly TRBD1 or TRBD2 (5 bases each). CDR1 is SNHLY, CDR2 FYNNEI, per germline. The CDR3 is made up of 15 amino acids. V lost 6 bases and J 10 bases, leaving 22 bases between the germline ends. CDR3 in amino acids: CASSYQGSPGKEQFF. The CDR3 nucleotides are TGTGCCAGCAGCTATCAGGGATCGCCGGGGAAGGAGCAGTTCTTC.

In the case of this clonotype: The junction does not match germline at one end; this may be a read error. This chain joins TRBV9 and TRBJ1-6; D uncertain. The germline gives CDR1 SGDLS, CDR2 YYNGEE. The CDR3 has 14 amino acids. CDR3: CASSLTISGSPHHF. The CDR3 coding sequence is TGTGCCAGCAGCCTCACTATATCGGGATCACCCCACCACTTT. The entire variable domain, with the rest obtained from reference TRBV9 and TRBJ1-6, is as follows: DSGVTQTPKHLITATGQRVTLRCSPRSGDLSVYWYQQSLDQGLQFLIQYYNGEERAKGNILERFSAQQFPDLHSELNLSSLELGDSALYFCASSLTISGSPHHFGNGTRLTVT.

J is TRBJ2-1 and V is TRBV2; no definite D call. Germline CDR1 SNHLY, CDR2 FYNNEI. The V and J ends lost 0 bases and 14 bases respectively, with 20 bases between them. There are 15 residues in the CDR3. The CDR3 loop reads CASSEALPSISIEFF. Written as DNA, the CDR3 is TGTGCCAGCAGTGAAGCGCTTCCCTCCATCTCGATCGAGTTCTTC.

This chain uses TRBV24-1 with TRBJ2-2; the D gene could be TRBD1 or TRBD2 (5 bases each). The CDR3 has 17 amino acids. Per the germline V gene, CDR1 is KGHDR and CDR2 is SFDVKD. Trimming took off 3 bases at V and 7 bases at J, with 20 bases between the two ends. CDR3 sequence reads: CATSDARGNRQHGELFF. CDR3 DNA sequence: TGTGCCACCAGTGATGCGAGGGGAAATCGGCAGCACGGGGAGCTGTTTTTT.

A single count supports this clonotype. V usage is TRBV19 and J usage is TRBJ1-1; the D is unclear. Trimming cost V 3 bases and J 1 base, with 6 bases left between them. Germline CDR1 reads LNHDA; CDR2 reads SQIVND (reference sequence). CDR3 size: 13 residues. The CDR3 sequence is CASSMSPNTEAFF. The CDR3 nucleotides read TGTGCCAGTAGTATGTCCCCGAACACTGAAGCTTTCTTT. Complete variable domain (other parts from reference TRBV19 and TRBJ1-1): DGGITQSPKYLFRKEGQNVTLSCEQNLNHDAMYWYRQDPGQGLRLIYYSQIVNDFQKGDIAEGYSVSREKKESFPLTVTSAQKNPTAFYLCASSMSPNTEAFFGQGTRLTVV.

This chain links TRBV2 with TRBJ2-2; 13 nucleotides line up with TRBD2. Germline lookup yields CDR1 SNHLY and CDR2 FYNNEI. The CDR3 contains 15 residues. Germline trimming cut 6 bases from V and 5 bases from J; bases unmatched to any gene: 3. DNA for the CDR3: TGTGCCAGCAGGCCGGGACTAGCGGGGACCGGGGAGCTGTTTTTT. This encodes CASRPGLAGTGELFF.

V usage is TRBV7-3 and J usage is TRBJ2-7; D unresolved. The germline V gene has CDR1 SGHTA and CDR2 FQGTGA. Trimming pared 5 bases from V and 5 bases from J, leaving 7 bases between. This CDR3 contains 11 residues. The CDR3 here is CASSREDEQYF. DNA for the CDR3: TGTGCCAGCAGCCGCGAGGACGAGCAGTACTTC.

The chain is built from TRBV9 and TRBJ1-1; D ambiguous. CDR3 length: 16 amino acids. V dropped 0 bases and J dropped 4 bases, with 16 bases sitting between them. CDR1 and CDR2 (germline): SGDLS, YYNGEE. In nucleotides, the CDR3 is TGTGCCAGCAGCGTAGGGGTTGAGGGTTTTGTCACTGAAGCTTTCTTT. This translates into CASSVGVEGFVTEAFF.

Note on this clonotype: This could be a read error, since a much larger clone is one nucleotide away. V and J are TRBV27 and TRBJ2-5; D gene unclear. The germline CDR1 and CDR2 sequences are MNHEY and SMNVEV (reference sequence). The CDR3 has 11 residues. CDR3 amino acids: CASRDMEIQYF. The CDR3 coding sequence is TGTGCCAGCAGGGATATGGAGATCCAGTACTTC.

As concerns this clonotype: A much more abundant neighbour one base away suggests this may be a read error. This chain uses TRBV3-1 with TRBJ1-1; the D gene is possibly TRBD1 (6 bases). Germline V lookup: CDR1 LGHDT, CDR2 YNNKEL (reference sequence). The CDR3 length is 16 residues. The V end lost 1 base, the J end lost 0 bases, and 12 bases lay between the germline ends. CDR3 sequence reads: CASSQGQEEMNTEAFF. The CDR3 region has the DNA TGTGCCAGCAGCCAAGGACAGGAGGAAATGAACACTGAAGCTTTCTTT.

At least ten counts were recorded for this clonotype. The V and J genes are TRBV6-5 and TRBJ1-2, with TRBD1 matching over 7 bases. J lost 5 bases, V lost 6 bases, and 9 bases had no gene match. The CDR3 totals 14 residues. In germline, CDR1 is MNHEY, CDR2 SVGAGI. The CDR3: CASREGQLLYGYTF. CDR3 in DNA: TGTGCCAGCAGAGAGGGACAGCTCTTATATGGCTACACCTTC.

The chain combines TRBV20-1 with TRBJ1-2, with D unclear. The CDR3 contains 14 residues. CDR1 is DFQATT and CDR2 is SNEGSKA in the germline V gene (reference sequence). Trimming took 0 bases from V and 4 from J, leaving 12 bases between them. CDR3 protein: CSAREGHLGYGYTF. DNA of the CDR3: TGCAGTGCTAGAGAGGGCCACCTCGGCTATGGCTACACCTTC.

This clonotype was counted once. V gene TRBV14 combines with J gene TRBJ1-1; D might be TRBD1 (5 bases). Germline V gene sequence: CDR1 SGHDN, CDR2 FVKESK. The CDR3 totals 16 residues. The V gene lost 0 bases and the J gene lost 1 base, with 12 bases spanning the gap. CDR3 amino acids: CASSQEGAGPNTEAFF. DNA for the CDR3: TGTGCCAGCAGCCAAGAAGGGGCAGGACCGAACACTGAAGCTTTCTTT. Full variable domain (rest looked up from reference TRBV14 and TRBJ1-1): EAGVTQFPSHSVIEKGQTVTLRCDPISGHDNLYWYRRVMGKEIKFLLHFVKESKQDESGMPNNRFLAERTGGTYSTLKVQPAELEDSGVYFCASSQEGAGPNTEAFFGQGTRLTVV.

There are a few counts of this clonotype. The CDR3 is CATSRDMDEQYF. The CDR3, as DNA: TGTGCCACCAGCAGAGATATGGACGAGCAGTACTTC. V usage is TRBV15 and J usage is TRBJ2-7, with D hard to call. The germline gives CDR1 LNHNV, CDR2 YYDKDF (reference sequence). Trimming took off 0 bases at V and 5 bases at J, with 5 bases between the two ends. There are 12 residues in the CDR3.

The rearrangement links TRBV9 to TRBJ2-7; possibly TRBD2 for D (5 bases). The V end was cut by 4 bases, the J end by 5 bases, with 16 bases between. The CDR3 length is 14 residues. Germline CDR1 reads SGDLS; CDR2 reads YYNGEE. The CDR3 loop is CASSPEAEPNEQYF. CDR3 coding DNA: TGTGCCAGCAGCCCGGAGGCGGAACCTAACGAGCAGTACTTC.

The rearrangement uses TRBV10-3 and TRBJ2-1; D is uncertain. The CDR3 runs to 14 residues. Trimming cost V 10 bases and J 0 bases, with 13 bases left between them. CDR1 is ENHRY and CDR2 is SYGVKD in the germline V gene. CDR3 protein: CATTLGGSYNEQFF. CDR3 in DNA: TGTGCCACCACTTTAGGCGGCTCCTACAATGAGCAGTTCTTC.

In DNA, the CDR3 is TGTGCCAGCAGCTTAGGGCCTAATACCGGGGGTTACACTGAAGCTTTCTTT. It is translated as CASSLGPNTGGYTEAFF. The J gene is TRBJ1-1, the V gene TRBV7-9; maybe TRBD1 (5 bases). Germline CDR1 is SEHNR and CDR2 is FQNEAQ (reference sequence). CDR3 length: 17 residues. V was clipped by 1 base and J by 3 bases, with 18 bases between them.

V and J are TRBV7-8 and TRBJ2-3, with 12 bases lining up with TRBD2. The CDR3 runs 15 residues. After removal of 8 bases from V and 4 bases from J, the junction contained 7 bases not matched to a gene. CDR1 is SGHVS and CDR2 is FQNEAQ in the germline V gene. This CDR3 reads CASSRTSGAADTQYF. The CDR3 region has the DNA TGTGCCAGCTCCCGGACTAGCGGGGCGGCAGATACGCAGTATTTT.

This chain connects TRBV7-2 to TRBJ2-5; D is perhaps TRBD2 (5 bases). Gene TRBJ2-7 matches the end of the DNA better, so the J call may be wrong. Germline lookup yields CDR1 SGHTA and CDR2 FQGNSA. This CDR3 is 15 amino acids long. CDR3 in DNA: TGTGCCAGCAGCTTACGGGGTAGCAGCTCCTACGAGCAGTACTTC. Translation gives CASSLRGSSSYEQYF.

This chain links TRBV24-1 with TRBJ2-2; D may match TRBD1 or TRBD2 (5 bases each). The CDR3 runs to 20 residues. V was shortened by 2 bases and J by 1 base, with 22 bases between the two germline ends. Per germline, CDR1 KGHDR and CDR2 SFDVKD. The CDR3, as DNA: TGTGCCACCAGTGATTCCGCAGGGACCGAAAGTAGAGGGAACACCGGGGAGCTGTTTTTT. Residues: CATSDSAGTESRGNTGELFF.